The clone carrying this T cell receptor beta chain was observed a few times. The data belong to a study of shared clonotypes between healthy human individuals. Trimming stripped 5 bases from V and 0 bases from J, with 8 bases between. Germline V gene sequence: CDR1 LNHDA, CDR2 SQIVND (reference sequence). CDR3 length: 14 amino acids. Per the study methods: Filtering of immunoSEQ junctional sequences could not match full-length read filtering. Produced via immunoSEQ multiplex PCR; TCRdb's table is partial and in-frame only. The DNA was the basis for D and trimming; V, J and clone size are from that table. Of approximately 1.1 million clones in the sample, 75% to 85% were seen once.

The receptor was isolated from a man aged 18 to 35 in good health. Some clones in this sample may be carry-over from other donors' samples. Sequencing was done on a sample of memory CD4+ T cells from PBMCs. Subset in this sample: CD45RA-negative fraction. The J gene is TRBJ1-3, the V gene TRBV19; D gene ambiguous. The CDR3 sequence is CASSLGHSGNTIYF. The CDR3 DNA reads TGTGCCAGTAGTCTTGGTCACTCTGGAAACACCATATATTTT.